These 7 T cell receptor beta chains were sequenced from one sample in a study of cytomegalovirus exposure and HLA in healthy donors. Vbeta (60) and Jbeta (13) primers were used in the PCR. The table came from immunoSEQ multiplex PCR; TCRdb's copy has only in-frame clones and leaves some out. The sample carries under 250,000 clones, 80% to 85% recorded once. The sequencing sample was made of PBMCs. These receptor sequences come from a woman between 55 and 75 years old in good health and CMV-seropositive.

V is TRBV5-4 and J is TRBJ2-2; 8 bases fit TRBD2. Germline V gene lookup returns CDR1 SGHNT and CDR2 YYREEE (reference sequence). This CDR3 contains 16 residues. V shed 2 bases, J shed 4 bases, and the junction held 7 bases outside the gene matches. The CDR3 DNA sequence: TGTGCCAGCAGCTTTCTCGGGAGGGGGGGCACCGGGGAGCTGTTTTTT. It is translated as CASSFLGRGGTGELFF. The variable domain in full, with the rest retrieved from reference TRBV5-4 and TRBJ2-2, is ETGVTQSPTHLIKTRGQQVTLRCSSQSGHNTVSWYQQALGQGPQFIFQYYREEENGRGNFPPRFSGLQFPNYSSELNVNALELDDSALYLCASSFLGRGGTGELFFGEGSRLTVL.

V and J are TRBV27 and TRBJ2-1, with 13 bases fitting TRBD2. This CDR3 spans 16 amino acids. J lost 6 bases, V lost 4 bases, and 6 bases had no gene match. The V gene's germline CDR1 is MNHEY and CDR2 SMNVEV (reference sequence). CDR3 nucleotides: TGTGCCAGCAGTTCTGGCAGACTAGCGGGGGGCAATGAGCAGTTCTTC. Translating it yields CASSSGRLAGGNEQFF.

This clone was recorded once. V usage is TRBV11-2 and J usage is TRBJ1-1, with TRBD1 identical over 7 bases. Trimming cost V 7 bases and J 11 bases; bases outside gene matches: 10. Germline V lookup: CDR1 SGHAT, CDR2 FQNNGV. This CDR3 spans 12 amino acids. The CDR3 DNA is TGTGCCAGCAACCACAGGGGCGGGCTGGCTTTCTTT. Protein product: CASNHRGGLAFF.

The rearrangement links TRBV19 to TRBJ2-1; TRBD2 aligns across 7 bases. Germline V gene lookup returns CDR1 LNHDA and CDR2 SQIVND (reference sequence). This CDR3 region has 13 residues. V lost 4 bases to trimming and J lost 5 bases; unmatched junction nucleotides: 2. CDR3 amino acids: CASSSGSHNEQFF. CDR3 sequence (DNA): TGTGCCAGTAGTAGCGGGAGCCACAATGAGCAGTTCTTC.

CDR3 loop: CASSYSGRSADTQYF. The CDR3 bases are TGTGCCAGCAGTTATAGCGGGAGATCAGCAGATACGCAGTATTTT. The chain joins TRBV6-5 to TRBJ2-3; 9 bases fit TRBD2. Per germline, CDR1 MNHEY and CDR2 SVGAGI. The length of the CDR3 is 15 residues. Trimming took 3 bases from V and 4 from J; bases not matched to a gene: 5.

V usage is TRBV28 and J usage is TRBJ2-3; 8 bases map to TRBD1. The CDR3 loop spans 17 amino acids. Germline loops: CDR1 MDHEN, CDR2 SYDVKM. V shed 5 bases, J shed 7 bases, and the junction held 17 bases outside the gene matches. CDR3 loop: CASSIPAETGVTNTQYF. Written as DNA, the CDR3 is TGTGCCAGCAGTATCCCCGCGGAGACAGGGGTGACAAATACGCAGTATTTT.

The chain couples TRBV4-1 to TRBJ2-7, with D possibly being TRBD2 (6 bases). Trimming cost V 2 bases and J 1 base, with 12 bases left between them. CDR1 and CDR2 from the germline V gene are MGHRA and YSYEKL. The CDR3 is 15 residues long. In DNA, the CDR3 is TGCGCCAGCAGCCAACGCGGGGACTTTTCCTACGAGCAGTACTTC. Amino acids: CASSQRGDFSYEQYF.